The next 9 T cell receptor beta chains were all read from a single sample in a study of T cells in Graves' hyperthyroidism and ophthalmopathy. What was amplified from RNA transcripts were TCR beta CDR3 regions. With the HTBI primer set, the TCR CDR3 went through a first round of RT-PCR. Via MiXCR, TCRdb re-called the multiplex PCR reads, giving one row per CDR3 protein. Here the sample spans 250,000 to 300,000 distinct CDR3 sequences, approximately 14% being singletons. Sequencing used blood. These receptors came from a woman aged 40 to 50 with Graves' hyperthyroidism.

This chain joins TRBV5-6 and TRBJ2-1; 9 nucleotides line up with TRBD2. Germline assignment: CDR1 SGHDT and CDR2 YYEEEE. Unmatched junction bases numbered 9, after V lost 2 bases and J lost 12 bases. CDR3 size: 14 residues. CDR3 nucleotides: TGTGCCAGCAGCTTCGAAAGACTAGCGGAATTGCAGTTCTTC. Protein: CASSFERLAELQFF.

This clonotype was observed at least ten times. The genes are TRBV7-2 and TRBJ2-3; D possibly corresponds to TRBD1 (6 bases). CDR1 and CDR2 from the germline V gene are SGHTA and FQGNSA. There are 14 residues in the CDR3. V was trimmed by 5 bases and J by 2 bases, leaving 11 bases between them. The chain's CDR3 is CASSTGFVTDTQYF. The CDR3 coding sequence is TGTGCCAGCAGCACAGGGTTTGTCACAGATACGCAGTATTTT.

This clonotype came up many times. This sequence joins TRBV7-2 and TRBJ2-7, with D tentatively TRBD1 (6 bases). V was cut by 5 bases and J by 4 bases, with 9 bases left in between. CDR3 length equals 12 residues. Germline CDR1 and CDR2: SGHTA and FQGNSA. For the CDR3, the DNA is TGTGCCAGCAGCGTACAGGGATACGAGCAGTACTTC. It is translated as CASSVQGYEQYF.

A few counts support this clonotype. This chain's CDR3 is CASSFPGQGSGNTIYF. The CDR3 nucleotides are TGTGCCAGCAGCTTCCCGGGACAAGGATCTGGAAACACCATATATTTT. The chain uses TRBV7-8 and TRBJ1-3; D perhaps matches TRBD1 (6 bases). V was cut by 3 bases and J by 1 base, with 13 bases left in between. The CDR3 runs 16 residues. Germline V gene sequence: CDR1 SGHVS, CDR2 FQNEAQ.

The sample holds many counts of this clonotype. The chain recombines TRBV29-1 with TRBJ1-1, with unresolved D. Germline assignment: CDR1 SQVTM and CDR2 ANQGSEA. With 0 bases removed from V and 3 bases from J, the gap between germline ends came to 8 bases. The CDR3 has 13 amino acids. In nucleotides, the CDR3 is TGCAGCGTTGAAGATTACCGGGACACTGAAGCTTTCTTT. It specifies CSVEDYRDTEAFF. Variable domain in full (rest from reference TRBV29-1 and TRBJ1-1): SAVISQKPSRDICQRGTSLTIQCQVDSQVTMMFWYRQQPGQSLTLIATANQGSEATYESGFVIDKFPISRPNLTFSTLTVSNMSPEDSSIYLCSVEDYRDTEAFFGQGTRLTVV.

This clonotype was seen only a few times. This rearrangement joins TRBV7-6 to TRBJ2-2; possible D gene TRBD2, 6 bases. Trimming pared 6 bases from V and 6 bases from J, leaving 11 bases between. The CDR3 has 13 amino acids. Per the germline V gene, CDR1 is SGHVS and CDR2 is FNYEAQ. The CDR3 protein is CASRTTSPGELFF. DNA for the CDR3: TGTGCCAGCAGAACTACTAGCCCCGGGGAGCTGTTTTTT.

This clonotype was seen repeatedly, ten times or more. The CDR3 DNA reads TGTGCCAGTAGTTCGGGTGTTGGAACGGATACGCAGTATTTT. This encodes CASSSGVGTDTQYF. The gene calls are TRBV19 and TRBJ2-3; D gene unclear. The germline V and J ends were trimmed by 5 bases and 6 bases, with 15 bases remaining between them. Per germline, CDR1 LNHDA and CDR2 SQIVND (reference sequence). The CDR3 is made up of 14 amino acids.

This clonotype was detected many times. The chain uses TRBV5-6 and TRBJ1-1, with 8 bases that match TRBD1. The germline CDR1 and CDR2 sequences are SGHDT and YYEEEE. CDR3 length: 15 residues. V gave up 0 bases and J gave up 11 bases; unmatched junction bases: 12. Written as DNA, the CDR3 is TGTGCCAGCAGCTTGGGGGGACAGGATCGGAAGGGGGCTTTCTTT. Its protein is CASSLGGQDRKGAFF.

Comments on this clonotype: A much more abundant neighbour one base away suggests this may be a read error. The chain links TRBV20-1 to TRBJ2-1; D call uncertain. The ends were cut back, 1 base at V and 3 bases at J, with 10 bases in the middle. This CDR3 spans 14 amino acids. Germline CDR1 DFQATT, CDR2 SNEGSKA (reference sequence). CDR3 region: CSARGSRNYNEQFF. Here the CDR3 DNA reads TGCAGTGCTAGAGGATCGCGAAACTACAATGAGCAGTTCTTC.